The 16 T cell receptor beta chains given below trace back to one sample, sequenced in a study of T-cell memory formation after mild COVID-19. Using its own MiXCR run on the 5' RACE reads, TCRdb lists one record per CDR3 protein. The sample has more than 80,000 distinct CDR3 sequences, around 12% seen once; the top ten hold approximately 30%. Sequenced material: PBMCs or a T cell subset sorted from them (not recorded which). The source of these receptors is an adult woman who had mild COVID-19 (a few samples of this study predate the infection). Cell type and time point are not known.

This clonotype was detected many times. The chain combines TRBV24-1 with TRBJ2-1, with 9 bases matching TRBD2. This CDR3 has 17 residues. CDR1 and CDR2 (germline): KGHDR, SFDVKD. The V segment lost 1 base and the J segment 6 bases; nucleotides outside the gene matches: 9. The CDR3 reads CATSDFPIAGEGNEQFF. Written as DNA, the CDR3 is TGTGCCACCAGTGATTTCCCTATAGCGGGGGAAGGCAATGAGCAGTTCTTC.

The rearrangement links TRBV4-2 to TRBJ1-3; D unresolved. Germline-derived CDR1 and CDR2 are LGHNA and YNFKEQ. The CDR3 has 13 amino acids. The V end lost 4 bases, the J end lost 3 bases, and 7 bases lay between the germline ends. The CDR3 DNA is TGTGCCAGCAGCCCCCTCAGTGGAAACACCATATATTTT. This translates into CASSPLSGNTIYF.

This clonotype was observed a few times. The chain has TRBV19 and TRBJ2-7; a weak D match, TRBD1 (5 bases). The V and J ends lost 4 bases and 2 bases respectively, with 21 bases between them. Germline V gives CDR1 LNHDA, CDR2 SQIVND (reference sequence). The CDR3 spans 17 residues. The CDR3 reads CASSTPPGAWLPYEQYF. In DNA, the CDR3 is TGTGCCAGTAGTACCCCCCCTGGGGCGTGGCTCCCCTACGAGCAGTACTTC.

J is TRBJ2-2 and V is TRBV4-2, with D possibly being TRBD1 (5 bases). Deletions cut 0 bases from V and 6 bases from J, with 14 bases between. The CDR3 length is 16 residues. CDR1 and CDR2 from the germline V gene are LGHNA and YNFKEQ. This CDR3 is CASSQDRQMSAGELFF. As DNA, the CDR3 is TGTGCCAGCAGCCAAGATCGACAGATGAGCGCCGGGGAGCTGTTTTTT.

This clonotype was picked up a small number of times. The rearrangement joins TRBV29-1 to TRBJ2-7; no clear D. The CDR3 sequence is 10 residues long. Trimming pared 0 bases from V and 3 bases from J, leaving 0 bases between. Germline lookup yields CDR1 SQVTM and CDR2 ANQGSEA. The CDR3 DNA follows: TGCAGCGTTGAAGACTACGAGCAGTACTTC. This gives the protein CSVEDYEQYF.

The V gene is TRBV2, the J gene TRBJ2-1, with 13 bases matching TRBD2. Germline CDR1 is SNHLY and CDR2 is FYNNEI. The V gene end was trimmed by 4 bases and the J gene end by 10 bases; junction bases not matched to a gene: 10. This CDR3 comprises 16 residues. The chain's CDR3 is CASSAPGLAGLLEQFF. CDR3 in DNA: TGTGCCAGCAGTGCACCGGGACTAGCGGGGTTGCTCGAGCAGTTCTTC.

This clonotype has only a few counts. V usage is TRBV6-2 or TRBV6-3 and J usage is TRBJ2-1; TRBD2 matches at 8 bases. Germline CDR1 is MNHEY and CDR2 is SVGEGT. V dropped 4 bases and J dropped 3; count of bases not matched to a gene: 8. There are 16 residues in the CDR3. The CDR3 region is CASSSQRAGDYNEQFF. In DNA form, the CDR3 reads TGTGCCAGCAGTTCCCAGCGAGCGGGAGACTACAATGAGCAGTTCTTC.

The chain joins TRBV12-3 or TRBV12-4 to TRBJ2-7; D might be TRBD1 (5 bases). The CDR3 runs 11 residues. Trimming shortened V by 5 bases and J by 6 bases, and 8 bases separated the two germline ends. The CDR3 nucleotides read TGTGCCAGCAGTAACACAGGCGAGCAGTACTTC. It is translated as CASSNTGEQYF.

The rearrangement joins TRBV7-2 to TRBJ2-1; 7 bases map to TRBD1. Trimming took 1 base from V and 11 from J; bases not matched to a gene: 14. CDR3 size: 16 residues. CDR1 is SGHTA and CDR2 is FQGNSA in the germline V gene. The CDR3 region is CASSLGTIRQGKKQFF. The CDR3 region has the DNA TGTGCCAGCAGCTTAGGCACTATTCGACAGGGAAAGAAGCAGTTCTTC.

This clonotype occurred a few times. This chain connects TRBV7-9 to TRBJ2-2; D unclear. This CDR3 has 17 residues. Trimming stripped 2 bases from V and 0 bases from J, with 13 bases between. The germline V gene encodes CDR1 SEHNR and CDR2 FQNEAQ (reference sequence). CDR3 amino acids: CASSLLGGRPNTGELFF. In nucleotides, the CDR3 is TGTGCCAGCAGCTTACTGGGTGGTCGGCCGAACACCGGGGAGCTGTTTTTT.

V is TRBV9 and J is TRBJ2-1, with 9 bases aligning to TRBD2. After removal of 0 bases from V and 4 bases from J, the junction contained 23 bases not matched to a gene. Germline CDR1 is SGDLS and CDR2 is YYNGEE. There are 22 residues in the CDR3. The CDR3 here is CASSVASGGGLAKPSGYNEQFF. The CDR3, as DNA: TGTGCCAGCAGCGTAGCCTCAGGCGGGGGACTAGCAAAACCGAGTGGGTACAATGAGCAGTTCTTC.

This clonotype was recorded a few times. The CDR3 bases are TGTGCCAGCAGTTTATTCTCCGGGACTAGCGGGAGTTTTGAGCAGTTCTTC. It codes for CASSLFSGTSGSFEQFF. This sequence joins TRBV12-3 or TRBV12-4 and TRBJ2-1; 14 bases line up with TRBD2. V was clipped by 2 bases and J by 9 bases; unmatched bases: 9. The CDR3 extends over 17 amino acids.

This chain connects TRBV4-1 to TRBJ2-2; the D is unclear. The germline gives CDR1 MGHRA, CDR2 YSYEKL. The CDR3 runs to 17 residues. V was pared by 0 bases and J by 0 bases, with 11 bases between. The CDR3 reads CASSQEGLAANTGELFF. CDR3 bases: TGCGCCAGCAGCCAAGAAGGTCTCGCAGCGAACACCGGGGAGCTGTTTTTT.

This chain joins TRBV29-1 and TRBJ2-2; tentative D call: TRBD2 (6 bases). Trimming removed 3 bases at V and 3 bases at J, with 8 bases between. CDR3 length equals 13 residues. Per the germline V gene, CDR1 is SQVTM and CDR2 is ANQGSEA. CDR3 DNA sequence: TGCAGCGTTGACGGGACTCACACCGGGGAGCTGTTTTTT. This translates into CSVDGTHTGELFF.

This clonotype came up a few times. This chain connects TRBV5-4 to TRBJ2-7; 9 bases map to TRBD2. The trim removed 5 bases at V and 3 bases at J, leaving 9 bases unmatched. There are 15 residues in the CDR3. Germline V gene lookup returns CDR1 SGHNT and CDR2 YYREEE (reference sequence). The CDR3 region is CASSSGLAGNYEQYF. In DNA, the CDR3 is TGTGCCAGCAGTTCGGGACTAGCCGGGAACTACGAGCAGTACTTC. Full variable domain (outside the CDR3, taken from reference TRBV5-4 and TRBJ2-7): ETGVTQSPTHLIKTRGQQVTLRCSSQSGHNTVSWYQQALGQGPQFIFQYYREEENGRGNFPPRFSGLQFPNYSSELNVNALELDDSALYLCASSSGLAGNYEQYFGPGTRLTVT.

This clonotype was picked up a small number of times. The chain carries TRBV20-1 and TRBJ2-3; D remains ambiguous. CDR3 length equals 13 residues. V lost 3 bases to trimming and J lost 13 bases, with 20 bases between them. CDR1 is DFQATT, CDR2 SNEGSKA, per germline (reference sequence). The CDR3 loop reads CSARLVIQDPEYF. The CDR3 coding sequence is TGCAGTGCTAGGCTGGTTATTCAGGACCCCGAGTATTTT.